Reported below is one T cell receptor beta chain. Antigen specificity is unknown. Sequencing used immunoSEQ multiplex PCR; TCRdb keeps in-frame clones, though not all of them. This sample has 300,000 to 350,000 clones, with less than 90% found just once. These data originate in a study of Ad26.COV2.S vaccination and SARS-CoV-2 variants. Study-wide background: The study gave Ad26.COV2.S intramuscularly, once or twice 56 days apart.

Germline V gene data show CDR1 as MDHEN and CDR2 as SYDVKM. Trimming took 5 bases from V and 2 from J, leaving 16 bases between them. This CDR3 is 15 amino acids long. Study-level findings and limits: Responses of T cells in total may have been underestimated by the TCR breadth and depth analyses.

The treatment: roughly 20 received Ad26.COV2.S at low or high dose, single or two shots; a few received placebo; per-sample allocation not given. Each sample was drawn 63 days after the first injection (of vaccine or placebo). Whoever gave the sample was an adult aged 18-55 years in Boston. Ad26.COV2.S expressed prefusion-stabilized spike from the original Wuhan strain. The sequencing here drew on peripheral blood, taken in a trial of Ad26.COV2.S vaccine versus placebo. The chain uses TRBV28 and TRBJ2-7; TRBD1 might be the D (7 bases). The source is a person aged 18-60 years who received the Ad26.COV2.S COVID-19 vaccine or a placebo. CDR3 in DNA: TGTGCCAGCAGTCGCCGACAGGGAGGACCCTACGAGCAGTACTTC. Encoded protein: CASSRRQGGPYEQYF. Using reference TRBV28 and TRBJ2-7 for the parts outside the CDR3, the full variable domain is DVKVTQSSRYLVKRTGEKVFLECVQDMDHENMFWYRQDPGLGLRLIYFSYDVKMKEKGDIPEGYSVSREKKERFSLILESASTNQTSMYLCASSRRQGGPYEQYFGPGTRLTVT.